The present T cell receptor (beta chain) was sequenced within a study of neurological immune-mediated disorders. There are many counts of this clonotype. Sample time point: longitudinal time-point 3. The authors produced cDNA by 5'RACE using 10-nucleotide random UMIs. Over 170 million TCR-beta sequences from 15-18 subjects came from every sequencing run. MiXCR was run by TCRdb on the 5' RACE reads, yielding one entry per CDR3 protein. The repertoire holds roughly 100,000 distinct CDR3 sequences, with 10% to 13% as singletons. Germline V gene data show CDR1 as SGHTA and CDR2 as FQGNSA. Trimming stripped 4 bases from V and 4 bases from J, with 14 bases between. This CDR3 is built from 14 residues.

This receptor was obtained from a female donor with HTLV-1-associated myelopathy (HAM/TSP). The rearrangement links TRBV7-2 to TRBJ2-7; D remains unclear. Sequencing was done on a sample of PBMCs. The CDR3 DNA reads as TGTGCCAGCAGCTCCCCCCGCGACCTTTACGAGCAGTACTTC. Protein: CASSSPRDLYEQYF.